Following are 10 T cell receptor beta chains from one sample sequenced in a study of monozygotic twins with inflammatory bowel disease. Using the 5' RACE reads, TCRdb records one entry per CDR3 protein without DNA. The table for this sample gives just over 300,000 distinct CDR3 sequences. Sequences were obtained from blood. The receptors were gathered from a human donor with ulcerative colitis or Crohn's disease, or a healthy co-twin of an affected twin (not recorded which).

This sequence joins TRBV30 and TRBJ1-1. The CDR3 length is 11 residues. The germline V gene encodes CDR1 GTSNPN and CDR2 SVGIG (reference sequence). The CDR3 spells CACEPNTEAFF.

This chain links TRBV5-1 with TRBJ2-1; TCRdb outputs TRBD2, but without DNA this stays unchecked. Germline CDR1 SGHRS, CDR2 YFSETQ. There are 19 residues in the CDR3. The CDR3 region is CASNKPERRVGVAGNEQFF.

The rearrangement joins TRBV5-1 to TRBJ2-2; TCRdb's D call, TRBD2, is unchecked because there is no DNA. Germline V gene sequence: CDR1 SGHRS, CDR2 YFSETQ. This CDR3 comprises 18 residues. The CDR3: CASSLQLAGGANTGELFF. Full variable domain (missing parts from reference TRBV5-1 and TRBJ2-2): KAGVTQTPRYLIKTRGQQVTLSCSPISGHRSVSWYQQTPGQGLQFLFEYFSETQRNKGNFPGRFSGRQFSNSRSEMNVSTLELGDSALYLCASSLQLAGGANTGELFFGEGSRLTVL.

This CDR3 is CASSFNRGLTYEQYF. The V call is TRBV5-1, the J call TRBJ2-7; TCRdb's D call of TRBD1 is untestable without DNA. The CDR3 consists of 15 residues. Germline V gives CDR1 SGHRS, CDR2 YFSETQ. Drawing the rest from reference TRBV5-1 and TRBJ2-7, the complete variable domain is KAGVTQTPRYLIKTRGQQVTLSCSPISGHRSVSWYQQTPGQGLQFLFEYFSETQRNKGNFPGRFSGRQFSNSRSEMNVSTLELGDSALYLCASSFNRGLTYEQYFGPGTRLTVT.

The gene calls are TRBV6-1 and TRBJ1-1; the D call of TRBD1 rests on TCRdb alone, since no DNA is present to check it. The CDR3 covers 15 residues. CDR1 is MNHNS, CDR2 SASEGT, per germline. CDR3 region: CASSRDRLPNTEAFF.

This chain uses TRBV2 with TRBJ2-5; the D call from TCRdb, TRBD1, cannot be confirmed without DNA. This CDR3 comprises 14 residues. CDR1 is SNHLY, CDR2 FYNNEI, per germline. The CDR3 spells CASRKTDLQETQYF.

The chain uses TRBV7-2 and TRBJ1-5; TCRdb selects TRBD1, and the lack of DNA leaves this call unchecked. Germline-derived CDR1 and CDR2 are SGHTA and FQGNSA. The CDR3 covers 16 residues. The CDR3 protein is CASSSMSGTGNQPQHF.

The V call is TRBV30, the J call TRBJ2-1; TCRdb proposes TRBD2, but this gene call is untestable without DNA. The germline CDR1 and CDR2 sequences are GTSNPN and SVGIG (reference sequence). The CDR3 is 11 amino acids. The chain's CDR3 is CAWTGRNEQFF. Using reference TRBV30 and TRBJ2-1 for the parts outside the CDR3, the full variable domain is SQTIHQWPATLVQPVGSPLSLECTVEGTSNPNLYWYRQAAGRGLQLLFYSVGIGQISSEVPQNLSASRPQDRQFILSSKKLLLSDSGFYLCAWTGRNEQFFGPGTRLTVL.

The chain uses TRBV28 and TRBJ2-5. CDR3 size: 11 residues. Germline CDR1 is MDHEN and CDR2 is SYDVKM. This CDR3 is CASRHEETQYF.

The rearrangement uses TRBV24-1 and TRBJ2-2. The CDR3 length is 16 residues. Germline values: CDR1 KGHDR, CDR2 SFDVKD. The CDR3 reads CATSDLNGKNTGELFF.